This T cell receptor (delta chain) was recovered during a study of γδ T cells in repeated Plasmodium falciparum infection. Study-wide context: Over about 600 days, donors received four mosquito-bite P. falciparum NF54 infections.

Sequencing covered both gamma and delta TCR chains per sample. TCRdb reanalyzed the multiplex PCR reads using CATT. The profile shows approximately 60,000 delta-chain clones, around 1.7% of them singletons. Germline V CDR1 and CDR2: TSWWSYY, QGS. The CDR3 is 20 amino acids. A note on this clone: A far larger clone is only one base removed, so a read error is likely. Other DNA sequences in this sample translate to the same CDR3.

Bulk repertoires came from Vgamma9/Vdelta2+ or Vdelta2-negative gammadelta T cells flow-sorted from PBMC. The chain uses TRDV1 and TRDJ3; D is perhaps TRDD3 (5 bases). The source of this sequence is a pool of human donors (malaria-infected and uninfected, not separated). Sequencing was carried out using gamma-delta T cells from blood. The CDR3 DNA reads TGTGCTCTTGGGGAACTAGGTTGCCCCCTCCAAACCTGGGACACCCGACAGATGTTTTTT. It is translated as CALGELGCPLQTWDTRQMFF.